One and the same sample provided the 7 T cell receptor beta chains below, sequenced in a study of blood T cells in healthy people across ages. A second PCR, run for 7 to 11 cycles, used a sample-barcoded 5' primer plus a J-beta primer mix. Each CDR3 protein is one row after TCRdb ran MiXCR on the 5' RACE reads. The data show around 1.5 million distinct CDR3 sequences, with around 42% seen just once and 7.9% held by the top ten. Sequencing used blood. Receptors originate from a woman between 18 and 30 years old in good health.

The V and J genes are TRBV27 and TRBJ2-3; a weak D match, TRBD2 (6 bases). This CDR3 is 15 amino acids long. The germline gives CDR1 MNHEY, CDR2 SMNVEV (reference sequence). The V end was cut by 3 bases, the J end by 1 base, with 11 bases between. CDR3 bases: TGTGCCAGCAGTTTTCGCGGGACTGGCACAGATACGCAGTATTTT. Residues: CASSFRGTGTDTQYF.

This rearrangement joins TRBV7-9 to TRBJ1-5, with TRBD1 as a possible D gene (5 bases). The CDR3 covers 15 residues. Per the germline V gene, CDR1 is SEHNR and CDR2 is FQNEAQ (reference sequence). V lost 5 bases and J lost 2, with 13 bases in between. CDR3 sequence: CASSPDGGGNQPQHF. CDR3 DNA: TGTGCCAGCAGCCCAGACGGAGGGGGCAATCAGCCCCAGCATTTT.

V and J are TRBV7-3 and TRBJ2-3, with TRBD2 matching over 7 bases. With 2 bases clipped from V and 2 bases from J, the junction kept 7 bases outside the gene matches. The CDR3 is 16 amino acids. CDR1 is SGHTA, CDR2 FQGTGA, per germline. The CDR3 sequence: CASSLAGEADTDTQYF. CDR3 sequence (DNA): TGTGCCAGCAGCTTAGCGGGGGAAGCGGACACAGATACGCAGTATTTT.

The chain joins TRBV7-9 to TRBJ2-3; TRBD1 agrees at 7 bases. With V trimmed by 2 bases and J by 3 bases, 8 bases remained unmatched. The V gene's germline CDR1 is SEHNR and CDR2 FQNEAQ (reference sequence). The CDR3 totals 16 residues. The CDR3 DNA sequence: TGTGCCAGCAGCTTAAATTCAGGGGGTAATACAGATACGCAGTATTTT. Protein: CASSLNSGGNTDTQYF.

This chain uses TRBV30 with TRBJ2-3, with D uncertain. Germline CDR1 is GTSNPN and CDR2 is SVGIG (reference sequence). V was cut by 5 bases and J by 5 bases, with 14 bases left in between. The CDR3 has 13 residues. The CDR3 protein is CAWERTTGDTQYF. The CDR3 bases are TGTGCCTGGGAAAGGACCACGGGAGATACGCAGTATTTT.

A single count supports this clonotype. The rearrangement joins TRBV5-1 to TRBJ2-1; perhaps TRBD1 as D (5 bases). The better agreement between TRBJ2-7 and the DNA end casts doubt on the J call. CDR1 SGHRS and CDR2 YFSETQ come from the germline V gene. This CDR3 region has 13 residues. CDR3 region: CASRQGSYNEQYF. The CDR3 nucleotides read TGCGCCAGCAGGCAGGGTTCCTACAATGAGCAGTACTTC.

The chain uses TRBV7-8 and TRBJ2-6, with 8 bases matching TRBD1. Germline assignment: CDR1 SGHVS and CDR2 FQNEAQ. The CDR3 extends over 19 amino acids. V dropped 5 bases and J dropped 1; count of bases not matched to a gene: 13. This CDR3 is CASSVPPGQAPSGANVLTF. As DNA, the CDR3 is TGTGCCAGCAGCGTACCTCCGGGACAGGCGCCTTCTGGGGCCAACGTCCTGACTTTC.